This TCR beta chain emerged from a study of blood T cell repertoires in COVID-19. Germline lookup yields CDR1 KGHSH and CDR2 LQKENI. Trimming removed 6 bases from V and 3 bases from J; junction bases left unmatched: 14. The CDR3 is 18 amino acids. Assay used: immunoSEQ multiplex PCR; TCRdb lists only in-frame clones, some missing. The table includes around 150,000 clones, 92% detected once. It was during active infection that Seattle patients were enrolled and then longitudinally followed. Sequencing was carried out using peripheral blood. The rearrangement joins TRBV18 to TRBJ1-1; 12 bases line up with TRBD1. This TCR came from a man younger than 45 with COVID-19, enrolled during active disease. CDR3 nucleotides: TGTGCCAGCTCGACGCTGGGACAGGGGGCCGGCCGGGACACTGAAGCTTTCTTT. Amino acid sequence: CASSTLGQGAGRDTEAFF.